This T cell receptor beta chain was sequenced for a study of T cells after yellow fever vaccination (dated 2019 in TCRdb). For the study in its entirety: The SMART-Seq v4 Ultra Low Input RNA kit was used to prepare libraries from fractions with low cell numbers. Bulk PBMC replicates and cell subsets were isolated from blood drawn at multiple timepoints before and after both primary and secondary immunization. Bulk TCR alpha and beta repertoires were sequenced longitudinally to track T-cell clones before and after primary and booster YFV17D yellow fever vaccination. The cohort comprised two healthy male donors, one aged 18 to 30 and one aged 30 to 40 years.

Study-wide findings and limitations: After the booster, most clones that had expanded after primary vaccination were detected again (around 97% of CD4 and over 75% of CD8), suggesting broad maintenance of memory. Because the study included only a couple of donors, the extent to which the findings can be generalized is limited. A small share of clonotypes was detected in both CD4 and CD8 compartments, with the overlap likely arising from convergent recombination. The secondary T-cell response was weaker than the primary response but faster, peaking on day 5 instead of day 15. FACS-sorted repertoires could contain abundant contaminating clonotypes from the bulk population, so computational filtering was required.

Sample treatment or condition, as interpreted from the label and publication: live attenuated yellow fever vaccine strain. PBMCs were isolated from peripheral blood using a standard Ficoll-Paque protocol. Dynabeads CD4 and CD8 positive selection kits were used to isolate CD4 and CD8 T-cell fractions. RNA was extracted with TriZol from bulk PBMCs, CD4 and CD8 fractions, and dextramer-positive and dextramer-negative fractions. The reads were generated on an Illumina NovaSeq 6000. Synthesis of TCR cDNA relied on 5'RACE template switching, a step that introduced a universal primer site along with unique molecular identifiers. Priming of cDNA synthesis was performed from both the TCR alpha and TCR beta constant segments. Library amplification involved two PCR steps, and the second step added sample barcodes and sequencing adapters. Sequencing of libraries was performed on Illumina HiSeq 2500 (2x100 bp) or NovaSeq (2x150 bp). Regarding the original processing steps: Demultiplexing of reads and collapsing into UMI consensus sequences were performed with MIGEC, and V(D)J alignment was carried out with MiXCR. Clonotypes responding to the vaccine were identified with edgeR on replicate PBMC samples, with the criteria of FDR below 0.01 and a log2 fold change above 5 up to day 15. Bulk clonotypes were assigned CD4 or CD8 identity according to which sequenced CD4 or CD8 repertoire held them at higher abundance. TCRdb itself trimmed the public reads at Q25 with fastp, ran MiXCR and retained productive beta chains. Here each entry gathers all rows of one CDR3 protein and keeps the most common genes and DNA. The V and J calls were determined by TCRdb, not by the authors. This sample has a few hundred thousand distinct CDR3 sequences in its table, and 7.5% to 9.5% of those were observed once. The ten largest account for about 3.7% of the sample.

Comment on this clonotype: Its antigen is unknown. Per-base qualities were not stored, and no clone one base away is much larger.

The sequence was obtained from a man between 18 and 35 years old who received the YFV17D yellow fever vaccine. The material was CD4+ T cells sorted from PBMCs, obtained 5 days after the yellow fever booster vaccination.

The DNA reads TGCGCCAGCAGCCAAGCAGGGATGGGTGGCTACACCTTC. It codes for CASSQAGMGGYTF. The sequence is built from TRBV4-3 and TRBJ1-2; TRBD1 is possibly the D segment (5 matching bases). V is pared back by 1 base and J by 7 bases, with 10 bases lying between the germline termini. From the germline V gene, CDR1 is LGHNA and CDR2 is YSLEER. The CDR3, from cysteine to phenylalanine, totals 13 residues. Only the CDR3 part of the read is kept: 39 bases, read in frame from the first base.